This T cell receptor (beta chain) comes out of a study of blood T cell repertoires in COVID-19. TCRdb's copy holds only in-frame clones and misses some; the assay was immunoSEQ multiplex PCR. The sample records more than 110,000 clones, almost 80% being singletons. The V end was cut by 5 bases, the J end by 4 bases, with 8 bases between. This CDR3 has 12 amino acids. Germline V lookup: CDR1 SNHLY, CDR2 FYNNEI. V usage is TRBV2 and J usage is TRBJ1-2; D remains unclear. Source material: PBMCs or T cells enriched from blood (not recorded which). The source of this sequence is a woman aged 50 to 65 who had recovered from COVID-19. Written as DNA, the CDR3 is TGTGCCAGCAGTCCAGATCTCTATGGCTACACCTTC. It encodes CASSPDLYGYTF.